What follows are 2 T cell receptor beta chains derived from one specimen sequenced in a study of molecular identifiers for immune sequencing clone quantification. TCRdb redid the calling of the PCR reads with MiXCR, one entry per CDR3 protein. Among around 320,000 distinct CDR3 sequences listed, roughly 24% were seen once. The material sequenced was naive CD8+ T cells from blood, with Jurkat cell RNA spiked in. Subset of the sample: FACS-sorted CD8+CD4-CCR7+CD45RA+ naive T cells. The receptors were sampled from a human donor in good health. Some libraries in this study had Jurkat cell RNA spiked in.

This clonotype was seen many times. The genes are TRBV7-9 and TRBJ1-5; D is unresolved. V was clipped by 4 bases and J by 2 bases, with 12 bases between them. This CDR3 has 15 residues. Germline V gene sequence: CDR1 SEHNR, CDR2 FQNEAQ (reference sequence). The CDR3 DNA follows: TGTGCCAGCAGCTCCACAGTGGGCGGCAATCAGCCCCAGCATTTT. This encodes CASSSTVGGNQPQHF.

This clonotype was recorded at least ten times. The chain links TRBV7-9 to TRBJ1-5; tentative D call: TRBD1 (6 bases). Per the germline V gene, CDR1 is SEHNR and CDR2 is FQNEAQ (reference sequence). Trimming took off 1 base at V and 4 bases at J, with 23 bases between the two ends. The length of the CDR3 is 19 residues. The CDR3 DNA reads TGTGCCAGCAGCTTAGGCAACGACTGGACAGCACAGACGAATCAGCCCCAGCATTTT. Translated: CASSLGNDWTAQTNQPQHF.